The source of this TCR beta chain is a study of low-dose radiotherapy and immunotherapy resistance in tumors. Study overall: Every two weeks, the protocol called for intravenous cyclophosphamide at 200 mg/m2. It was given one day before each radiation and immunotherapy administration.

With TRAV- and TRBV-specific primers, first-strand cDNA was made, covering the alpha and beta chains. With a constant-region primer and a V-primer adapter, TCRs were subjected to 20 PCR cycles of amplification. TCRdb called the reads again in MiXCR, with one record for every CDR3 protein. The sample records around 79,000 distinct CDR3 sequences, approximately 19% being singletons. Germline V lookup: CDR1 MGHRA, CDR2 YSYEKL. The CDR3 extends over 15 amino acids. Trimming took 1 base from V and 3 from J, leaving 9 bases between them. This clonotype was counted at least ten times. Time point: before trial treatment. The donors, trial participants, received nivolumab, ipilimumab, aspirin, low-dose cyclophosphamide and low-dose radiotherapy. Qualifying patients carried advanced solid tumors devoid of tumor-infiltrating lymphocytes.

This chain uses TRBV4-1 with TRBJ1-4; perhaps TRBD1 as D (5 bases). Here the sequenced sample was PBMCs, taken before treatment. The sequence was collected from a male donor with prostate cancer. The CDR3 sequence: CASSQVWGANEKLFF. CDR3 DNA: TGCGCCAGCAGCCAAGTATGGGGCGCTAATGAAAAACTGTTTTTT.